What follows is one TCR beta chain and its context. Its antigen is unknown. The data stem from a study of human CD8 memory T cell subsets. Findings and limits, study-wide: The study sequenced T cell receptor beta chains only. Minimally overlapping with each other were the repertoires of precursor exhausted and stem-like memory T cells.

Germline V gives CDR1 SEHNR, CDR2 FQNEAQ (reference sequence). This CDR3 is 15 amino acids long. Investigators built TCR beta libraries using UMI-labeled 5' RACE. TCRdb reprocessed the 5' RACE reads and keeps a single row for each CDR3 protein, giving no DNA. This sample contains fewer than 6,500 distinct CDR3 sequences. TPEX cells were early memory CD8+ T cells (CCR7+ PD-1+ TIGIT+) that had exhausted-like traits. Total CD8+ T cells were enriched by a separation that was negative and magnetic. RNA was obtained from duplicate vials of around 140,000 sorted CD8+ T cells per subset. The sequenced sample consisted of CD8+ T cells from PBMCs. This clonotype was sampled from a human donor in good health. This chain links TRBV7-9 with TRBJ2-1; TCRdb picks TRBD1, but there is no DNA to check that call. CDR3 in amino acids: CASSLEGGEVNEQFF. Combining the CDR3 with reference TRBV7-9 and TRBJ2-1 gives the whole variable domain DTGVSQNPRHKITKRGQNVTFRCDPISEHNRLYWYRQTLGQGPEFLTYFQNEAQLEKSRLLSDRFSAERPKGSFSTLEIQRTEQGDSAMYLCASSLEGGEVNEQFFGPGTRLTVL.